This T cell receptor beta chain was sequenced for a study of T cell responses to AZD1222 COVID-19 vaccine. General study findings and limits: Baseline seropositives among AZD1222 recipients totaled only six or seven. Spike was spanned by vaccine-associated CD4 TCRs, which were dominant at 160-218 and 743-854. Once two AZD1222 doses were given, Spike-specific TCR breadth and depth went up. Clonal diversity was possibly underestimated; the donors were predominantly white British and more often female.

The table came from immunoSEQ multiplex PCR; TCRdb's copy has only in-frame clones and leaves some out. Here the sample spans 120,000 or so clones, approximately 89% being singletons. CDR3 length equals 12 residues. V was trimmed by 8 bases and J by 4 bases, leaving 9 bases between them. Germline lookup yields CDR1 LNHDA and CDR2 SQIVND (reference sequence). Points on this clone: The target antigen is unknown.

The rearrangement uses TRBV19 and TRBJ2-1, with D maybe TRBD1 (6 bases). The source was peripheral blood, collected on day 0 of AZD1222 vaccination. The receptor's source is an adult in good health. The CDR3 DNA follows: TGTGCCAGTCAGGACAGTTACAATGAGCAGTTCTTC. It codes for CASQDSYNEQFF.